Listed below are T cell receptor beta chains from one sample, sequenced in a study of blood T cell repertoires in COVID-19. Produced via immunoSEQ multiplex PCR; TCRdb's table is partial and in-frame only. The data contain around 150,000 clones, 87% of them seen just once; the ten biggest clones take up approximately 4.1%. Sequencing was performed on peripheral blood. These TCRs come from a woman in her sixties who had recovered from COVID-19. The CDR3 runs from the conserved cysteine through the conserved F or W. The D gene is left open where the match is weak. Expanded clones get a size class; other rows say once, few or many, or leave the size out.

V	D	size	J	CDR3	DNA
TRBV2	TRBD1	-	TRBJ1-2	CASSTGDNYGYTF	TGTGCCAGCAGTACAGGGGATAACTATGGCTACACCTTC
TRBV3-1/TRBV3-2	-	-	TRBJ2-1	CASSKAGHNEQFF	TGTGCCAGCAGTAAAGCGGGTCACAATGAGCAGTTCTTC
TRBV19	-	few	TRBJ1-1	CASSIDPVRDTEAFF	TGTGCCAGTAGTATAGACCCCGTGCGGGACACTGAAGCTTTCTTT
TRBV6-6	TRBD1	once	TRBJ1-3	CASSPVVDRGAGGNTIYF	TGTGCCAGCAGTCCCGTAGTGGACAGGGGCGCCGGTGGAAACACCATATATTTT
TRBV5-5	TRBD1	-	TRBJ1-4	CASNLDRGREKLFF	TGTGCCAGCAACCTGGACAGGGGGCGAGAAAAACTGTTTTTT
TRBV5-4	TRBD2	-	TRBJ2-5	CASSLVAGGLQETQYF	TGTGCCAGCAGCTTGGTGGCGGGGGGACTCCAAGAGACCCAGTACTTC
TRBV7-6	TRBD1	-	TRBJ1-6	CASSGTGDPALHF	TGTGCCAGCAGCGGGACAGGGGACCCAGCCCTCCACTTT
TRBV6-4	TRBD2	-	TRBJ2-5	CASRGPQTETSGGPQETQYF	TGTGCCAGCAGGGGCCCCCAGACTGAGACTAGCGGGGGGCCTCAAGAGACCCAGTACTTC
TRBV19	-	-	TRBJ1-2	CASSVRQRGYTF	TGTGCCAGTAGTGTGCGACAACGTGGCTACACCTTC
TRBV28	TRBD1	-	TRBJ1-2	CASRPTGGGYTF	TGTGCCAGCAGACCAACAGGGGGAGGCTACACCTTC
TRBV5-1	TRBD1	-	TRBJ1-5	CASSPTGDQPQHF	TGCGCCAGCAGCCCGACAGGGGATCAGCCCCAGCATTTT
TRBV16	TRBD1	-	TRBJ1-2	CASSHLVSGGAKSGYTF	TGTGCCAGCAGCCACTTGGTTTCAGGGGGCGCAAAATCTGGCTACACCTTC
TRBV19	-	-	TRBJ1-1	CASTGVMNTEAFF	TGTGCCAGTACGGGGGTGATGAACACTGAAGCTTTCTTT
TRBV28	TRBD1	few	TRBJ1-1	CASSLRTGKAFF	TGTGCCAGCAGTTTAAGGACAGGGAAAGCTTTCTTT
TRBV2	TRBD1	-	TRBJ2-5	CASSSDRAETQYF	TGTGCCAGCAGTTCGGACAGGGCTGAGACCCAGTACTTC
TRBV28	TRBD2	-	TRBJ2-3	CASSWEGIPDTQYF	TGTGCCAGCAGTTGGGAGGGTATCCCAGATACGCAGTATTTT
TRBV10-2	TRBD2	-	TRBJ2-1	CASSAHLAGGTRGEQFF	TGCGCCAGCAGCGCCCACTTGGCGGGGGGGACCCGTGGTGAGCAGTTCTTC
TRBV2	TRBD1	-	TRBJ1-1	CASSDGTGGVNTEAFF	TGTGCCAGCAGTGACGGGACAGGGGGCGTGAACACTGAAGCTTTCTTT
TRBV4-3	TRBD1	-	TRBJ1-2	CASSQDYRQGYGYTF	TGCGCCAGCAGCCAAGATTATCGACAGGGCTATGGCTACACCTTC
TRBV7-9	-	once	TRBJ1-6	CASSRNREPLHF	TGTGCCAGCAGCCGAAACAGGGAACCCCTCCACTTT
TRBV19	TRBD1	-	TRBJ1-5	CASSMGQDLNQPQHF	TGTGCCAGTAGTATGGGACAGGACCTCAATCAGCCCCAGCATTTT
TRBV18	TRBD1	-	TRBJ1-1	CASSPGGQGNTEAFF	TGTGCCAGCTCGCCCGGGGGACAGGGGAACACTGAAGCTTTCTTT
TRBV18	-	-	TRBJ2-6	CASSPSRSGANVLTF	TGTGCCAGCTCACCATCCCGCTCTGGGGCCAACGTCCTGACTTTC
TRBV2	-	-	TRBJ2-5	CASSPRTGQETQYF	TGTGCCAGCAGTCCTCGCACAGGCCAAGAGACCCAGTACTTC
TRBV11-2	TRBD1	-	TRBJ1-3	CASSLDWTGSGNTIYF	TGTGCCAGCAGCTTAGACTGGACAGGCTCTGGAAACACCATATATTTT
TRBV28	TRBD1	-	TRBJ1-2	CASKQSGTGGSGYTF	TGTGCCAGCAAACAATCCGGGACAGGGGGCTCTGGCTACACCTTC
TRBV11-2	TRBD1	-	TRBJ2-2	CASSPGQGAFTGELFF	TGTGCCAGCAGCCCGGGACAGGGGGCGTTCACCGGGGAGCTGTTTTTT
TRBV24-1	TRBD1	once	TRBJ2-1	CATSDRDRSNEQFF	TGTGCCACCAGTGACCGGGACAGGAGTAATGAGCAGTTCTTC
TRBV19	TRBD1	-	TRBJ2-7	CASSVQGAEHEQYF	TGTGCCAGTAGTGTACAGGGGGCGGAACACGAGCAGTACTTC
TRBV9	TRBD1	-	TRBJ1-5	CASNTGENQPQHF	TGTGCCAGCAACACAGGGGAGAATCAGCCCCAGCATTTT
TRBV6-2/TRBV6-3	TRBD2	-	TRBJ2-2	CASSNGLAGGHPAGELFF	TGTGCCAGCAGTAACGGACTAGCGGGGGGACACCCCGCCGGGGAGCTGTTTTTT
TRBV3-1/TRBV3-2	TRBD1	-	TRBJ2-5	CASSPGQEETQYF	TGTGCCAGCAGCCCCGGACAGGAAGAGACCCAGTACTTC
TRBV2	-	-	TRBJ1-3	CASSSNAGAHAGNTIYF	TGTGCCAGCAGCTCTAATGCGGGGGCGCATGCGGGAAACACCATATATTTT
TRBV6-6	TRBD1	-	TRBJ1-5	CASSYSGQNSNQPQHF	TGTGCCAGCAGTTACTCGGGACAGAATAGCAATCAGCCCCAGCATTTT
TRBV4-3	TRBD1	once	TRBJ1-4	CASSPDRGRNEKLFF	TGCGCCAGCAGCCCTGACAGGGGACGGAATGAAAAACTGTTTTTT
TRBV5-8	TRBD1	-	TRBJ2-2	CASSLGTGGVPAGELFF	TGTGCCAGCAGCTTGGGGACAGGGGGCGTTCCAGCCGGGGAGCTGTTTTTT
TRBV28	TRBD2	-	TRBJ2-1	CASSTTSGVVSSYNEQFF	TGTGCCAGCAGCACGACTAGCGGGGTTGTTAGCTCCTACAATGAGCAGTTCTTC
TRBV27	-	-	TRBJ2-4	CASITSGYERVSKNIQYF	TGTGCCAGCATTACCTCGGGGTACGAGAGGGTTTCCAAAAACATTCAGTACTTC
TRBV7-9	-	-	TRBJ2-1	CASSLRRLARGGLNEQFF	TGTGCCAGCAGCTTACGCCGGCTAGCGAGAGGGGGCCTCAATGAGCAGTTCTTC
TRBV5-5	-	-	TRBJ2-1	CASSSLGTRYNEQFF	TGTGCCAGCAGCTCCTTAGGGACACGATACAATGAGCAGTTCTTC
TRBV19	TRBD2	-	TRBJ2-2	CASSIRGGTGELFF	TGTGCCAGTAGTATCCGGGGGGGAACCGGGGAGCTGTTTTTT
TRBV28	TRBD1	-	TRBJ1-1	CASSLYDRDTEAFF	TGTGCCAGCAGTTTATACGACAGGGACACTGAAGCTTTCTTT
TRBV5-6	-	once	TRBJ2-1	CASIPAGRNEQFF	TGTGCCAGCATCCCAGCAGGGAGGAATGAGCAGTTCTTC
TRBV27	TRBD1	-	TRBJ1-2	CASSGQGVRGYTF	TGTGCCAGCAGTGGACAGGGTGTTAGAGGCTACACCTTC
TRBV11-2	-	-	TRBJ2-7	CASSRDTYSYEQYF	TGTGCCAGCAGCCGGGACACTTACTCCTACGAGCAGTACTTC
TRBV7-9	TRBD2	-	TRBJ2-1	CASSFGTSGGIGEQFF	TGTGCCAGCAGCTTCGGGACTAGCGGGGGAATAGGTGAGCAGTTCTTC
TRBV3-1/TRBV3-2	-	-	TRBJ1-6	CASSPSGLGNSPLHF	TGTGCCAGCAGCCCCTCGGGACTGGGGAATTCACCCCTCCACTTT
TRBV6-5	-	-	TRBJ2-7	CASEEVPASYEQYF	TGTGCCAGCGAGGAGGTTCCCGCCTCCTACGAGCAGTACTTC
TRBV30	-	-	TRBJ1-1	CAWRDAPGGTTEAFF	TGTGCCTGGAGGGATGCCCCGGGAGGAACCACTGAAGCTTTCTTT
TRBV5-1	-	-	TRBJ1-6	CASSLQTDSPLHF	TGCGCCAGCAGCTTACAGACGGATTCACCCCTCCACTTT